This is a list of T cell receptor beta chains from one sample in a study of vaccination and CD4 T cells after COVID-19. These receptors have no known antigen. TCRdb recomputed calls from the PCR reads with MiXCR, one row per CDR3 protein. There are tens of thousands of distinct CDR3 sequences in the sample; 43% occur only once, and around 4.9% lies in the top ten. This specimen consisted of CD4+ T cells from blood, cultured in vitro, obtained about 7 months after SARS-CoV-2 vaccination. Receptors were obtained from a human donor who had recovered from COVID-19. CDR3s include the opening cysteine and the closing phenylalanine or tryptophan. The D gene is left open where the match is weak. For some rows the clone size is stated as once, few or many, or as a class when expanded; others skip it.

V	J	D	size	CDR3	DNA
TRBV28	TRBJ1-1	.	.	CASSLRAENTEAFF	TGTGCCAGCAGTTTAAGGGCGGAGAACACTGAAGCTTTCTTT
TRBV28	TRBJ2-7	.	.	CASSLLQANLWEQYF	TGTGCCAGCAGTTTACTACAGGCAAACTTATGGGAGCAGTACTTC
TRBV7-9	TRBJ2-1	TRBD2	few	CASSLAGTSNEQFF	TGTGCCAGCAGCTTAGCCGGGACTAGCAATGAGCAGTTCTTC
TRBV20-1	TRBJ1-5	.	.	CSASRHSNQPQHF	TGCAGTGCTAGCAGGCATAGCAATCAGCCCCAGCATTTT
TRBV20-1	TRBJ2-1	TRBD2	few	CSAYLGLVNEQFF	TGCAGTGCTTACCTCGGACTAGTGAATGAGCAGTTCTTC
TRBV15	TRBJ1-6	TRBD1	few	CATSREVGRGSSYNSPLHF	TGTGCCACCAGCAGAGAAGTAGGCAGGGGGAGCTCCTATAATTCACCCCTCCACTTT
TRBV15	TRBJ1-1	.	few	CATSRDFMGEMNTEAFF	TGTGCCACCAGCAGAGATTTTATGGGAGAAATGAACACTGAAGCTTTCTTT
TRBV20-1	TRBJ2-2	TRBD2	.	CSARPPGLAGGRELFF	TGCAGTGCTAGACCTCCCGGACTAGCGGGGGGCAGGGAGCTGTTTTTT
TRBV28	TRBJ1-2	TRBD1	.	CASSEVGTGGQRIYGYTF	TGTGCCAGCAGTGAAGTCGGGACAGGGGGCCAGCGGATCTATGGCTACACCTTC
TRBV6-1	TRBJ2-7	TRBD2	.	CASRVTSGSSYEQYF	TGTGCCAGCAGGGTGACTAGCGGGAGCTCCTACGAGCAGTACTTC
TRBV6-1	TRBJ1-2	.	.	CASSPSTGRAVPNYGYTF	TGTGCCAGCAGCCCTTCGACAGGCAGAGCAGTCCCTAACTATGGCTACACCTTC
TRBV29-1	TRBJ2-1	.	.	CSVLTRGKGENEQFF	TGCAGCGTCCTAACCCGGGGCAAAGGGGAAAATGAGCAGTTCTTC
TRBV27	TRBJ1-6	.	.	CASRTSTDVYNSPLHF	TGTGCCAGCAGAACATCGACAGACGTCTATAATTCACCCCTCCACTTT
TRBV19	TRBJ1-2	.	.	CASSWAGQNYGYTF	TGTGCCAGTAGTTGGGCAGGGCAGAACTATGGCTACACCTTC
TRBV28	TRBJ2-3	.	.	CASSLSWLPDTQYF	TGTGCCAGCAGTTTATCCTGGCTCCCAGATACGCAGTATTTT
TRBV27	TRBJ2-1	TRBD2	.	CASTRTGTSGNDEQFF	TGTGCCAGCACTCGAACCGGGACTAGCGGGAACGATGAGCAGTTCTTC
TRBV25-1	TRBJ2-5	.	.	CASSERQGIGETQYF	TGTGCCAGCAGTGAACGGCAGGGTATAGGAGAGACCCAGTACTTC
TRBV5-4	TRBJ2-5	TRBD1	few	CASTPRGETQYF	TGTGCCAGCACACCCAGGGGGGAGACCCAGTACTTC
TRBV7-2	TRBJ1-5	.	.	CASSPTGGNQPQHF	TGTGCCAGCAGCCCAACCGGGGGAAATCAGCCCCAGCATTTT
TRBV20-1	TRBJ2-6	TRBD2	few	CSAGPSGSAGANVLTF	TGCAGTGCGGGGCCTAGCGGGAGTGCTGGGGCCAACGTCCTGACTTTC
TRBV4-1	TRBJ2-2	.	.	CASSQVGDPAGELFF	TGCGCCAGCAGCCAAGTGGGGGATCCGGCCGGGGAGCTGTTTTTT
TRBV20-1	TRBJ2-1	TRBD2	few	CSARREGYNEQFF	TGCAGTGCTAGGCGGGAGGGCTACAATGAGCAGTTCTTC
TRBV10-1	TRBJ1-1	.	.	CASSEGQPGGYTEAFF	TGCGCCAGCAGTGAGGGACAGCCCGGGGGGTACACTGAAGCTTTCTTT
TRBV7-9	TRBJ1-2	.	.	CASSFGDGSFGYTF	TGTGCCAGCAGCTTTGGAGACGGTTCTTTTGGCTACACCTTC
TRBV6-1	TRBJ1-1	.	.	CASRWGTTNTEAFF	TGTGCCAGCAGGTGGGGGACTACGAACACTGAAGCTTTCTTT
TRBV7-6	TRBJ1-6	TRBD1	.	CASSLEGQGFSPLHF	TGTGCCAGCAGCTTAGAGGGACAGGGGTTTTCACCCCTCCACTTT
TRBV7-3	TRBJ2-3	.	.	CASSLSGRVTDTQYF	TGTGCCAGCAGCCTGTCCGGGAGAGTCACAGATACGCAGTATTTT
TRBV11-2	TRBJ1-2	TRBD1	.	CASSVGTAVSPYGYTF	TGTGCCAGCAGCGTGGGGACAGCAGTAAGCCCCTATGGCTACACCTTC
TRBV20-1	TRBJ2-7	.	.	CSARASFPSYEQYF	TGCAGTGCTAGAGCTTCTTTTCCGAGTTACGAGCAGTACTTC
TRBV4-1	TRBJ2-5	TRBD2	.	CASSPMGLAGGPVMVETQYF	TGCGCCAGCAGCCCGATGGGACTAGCGGGAGGGCCCGTTATGGTAGAGACCCAGTACTTC
TRBV28	TRBJ2-5	.	.	CASSLSGHGETQYF	TGTGCCAGCAGTTTATCGGGTCATGGGGAGACCCAGTACTTC
TRBV6-1	TRBJ1-5	.	few	CASSRNRDTLKRPQHF	TGTGCCAGCAGCAGAAACCGGGACACTCTAAAGAGGCCCCAGCATTTT
TRBV6-5	TRBJ1-6	.	.	CASSYSRGPYNSPLHF	TGTGCCAGCAGTTACTCAAGGGGTCCCTATAATTCACCCCTCCACTTT
TRBV20-1	TRBJ1-1	TRBD1	few	CSARTGGTSREAFF	TGCAGTGCGCGGACAGGGGGAACCTCTCGCGAAGCTTTCTTT
TRBV7-2	TRBJ2-7	.	.	CASSLEGRVYEQYF	TGTGCCAGCAGCTTAGAGGGCAGGGTGTACGAGCAGTACTTC
TRBV27	TRBJ2-2	TRBD2	.	CASSLSSSGRAHTGELFF	TGTGCCAGCAGTTTATCGAGTAGCGGGAGGGCCCACACCGGGGAGCTGTTTTTT
TRBV6-1	TRBJ2-7	TRBD2	.	CASGRASEQYF	TGTGCCAGCGGGAGGGCCTCCGAGCAGTACTTC
TRBV7-3	TRBJ1-1	.	.	CASSLMGSTEAFF	TGTGCCAGCAGCTTAATGGGTAGTACTGAAGCTTTCTTT
TRBV7-2	TRBJ1-1	.	.	CASNRDFTEAFF	TGTGCCAGCAACAGAGACTTCACTGAAGCTTTCTTT
TRBV27	TRBJ1-1	.	.	CASSLYPPATGTNTEAFF	TGTGCCAGCAGTTTGTATCCCCCCGCCACAGGGACGAACACTGAAGCTTTCTTT
TRBV20-1	TRBJ1-6	.	.	CSATTGNNSPLHF	TGCAGTGCTACCACAGGGAACAATTCACCCCTCCACTTT
TRBV7-2	TRBJ2-1	TRBD2	.	CASRRPGLAGGVGYNEQFF	TGTGCCAGCAGACGACCGGGACTAGCGGGAGGTGTTGGCTACAATGAGCAGTTCTTC
TRBV27	TRBJ1-6	.	.	CASSPRDINNSPLHF	TGTGCCAGCAGTCCCCGGGACATAAATAATTCACCCCTCCACTTT